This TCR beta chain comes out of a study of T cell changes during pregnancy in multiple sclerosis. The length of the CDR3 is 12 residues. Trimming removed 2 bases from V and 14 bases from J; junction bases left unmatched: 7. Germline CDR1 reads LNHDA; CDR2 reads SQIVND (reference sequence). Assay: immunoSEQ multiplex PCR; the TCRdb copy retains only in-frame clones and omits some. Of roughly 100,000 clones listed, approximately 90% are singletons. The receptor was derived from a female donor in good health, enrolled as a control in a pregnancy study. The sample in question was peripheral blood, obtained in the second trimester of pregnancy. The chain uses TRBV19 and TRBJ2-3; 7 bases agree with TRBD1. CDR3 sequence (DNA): TGTGCCAGTAGTATAAGGTCAGGGGGATGGTATTTT. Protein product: CASSIRSGGWYF. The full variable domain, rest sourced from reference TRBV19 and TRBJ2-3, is DGGITQSPKYLFRKEGQNVTLSCEQNLNHDAMYWYRQDPGQGLRLIYYSQIVNDFQKGDIAEGYSVSREKKESFPLTVTSAQKNPTAFYLCASSIRSGGWYFGPGTRLTVL.